Below are 21 T cell receptor beta chains sequenced from a single sample in a study of T-cell reconstitution after alpha-beta-depleted transplantation in children. Unique molecular identifiers were incorporated when the TCRbeta library was constructed. TCRdb redid the calling of the PCR reads with MiXCR, one entry per CDR3 protein. Of about 210,000 distinct CDR3 sequences listed, roughly a sixth were seen once; the top ten hold around 45%. The sequencing used PBMCs, mostly from graft donor cells, collected 360 days after TCRalphabeta/CD19-depleted stem cell transplant. These receptors all come from a male patient aged 2-15 years who had a stem cell transplant for acute lymphoblastic leukemia, so the T cells may come from the graft donor.

A few counts support this clonotype. The chain couples TRBV6-5 to TRBJ2-7; D is unclear. In germline, CDR1 is MNHEY, CDR2 SVGAGI. V was trimmed by 0 bases and J by 4 bases, leaving 19 bases between them. The CDR3 spans 17 residues. In DNA form, the CDR3 reads TGTGCCAGCAGTTACTCCCCCGTGAACTTATCAGAGTACGAGCAGTACTTC. Translation gives CASSYSPVNLSEYEQYF.

The chain couples TRBV5-1 to TRBJ2-3; 7 bases match TRBD2. Germline CDR1 and CDR2: SGHRS and YFSETQ. This CDR3 is built from 16 residues. V lost 4 bases to trimming and J lost 3 bases; unmatched junction nucleotides: 11. CDR3 nucleotide sequence: TGCGCCAGCAGCCGAAGGGGAGGGCGCCGAACAGATACGCAGTATTTT. This codes for CASSRRGGRRTDTQYF.

The V gene is TRBV20-1, the J gene TRBJ1-1, with D uncertain. V lost 4 bases and J 5 bases, leaving 20 bases between the germline ends. CDR1 and CDR2 from the germline V gene are DFQATT and SNEGSKA (reference sequence). This CDR3 spans 15 amino acids. In DNA form, the CDR3 reads TGCAGTGCTAAGCCGGGTAACTTGATACTAACTGAAGCTTTCTTT. This translates into CSAKPGNLILTEAFF.

The rearrangement links TRBV7-2 to TRBJ1-2; D possibly corresponds to TRBD1 (6 bases). Per germline, CDR1 SGHTA and CDR2 FQGNSA. The CDR3 length is 14 residues. Trimming removed 5 bases from V and 4 bases from J, with 14 bases in between. CDR3 nucleotide sequence: TGTGCCAGCAGCATACAGGGTAGGGGCTATGGCTACACCTTC. Encoded protein: CASSIQGRGYGYTF.

This clonotype was seen at least ten times. In DNA, the CDR3 is TGTGCCAGCAGCTTGGCGGGGGACTATGGCTACACCTTC. This sequence encodes CASSLAGDYGYTF. The chain uses TRBV5-6 and TRBJ1-2, with TRBD1 as a possible D gene (5 bases). Looked up from germline, CDR1 is SGHDT and CDR2 is YYEEEE. The CDR3 runs 13 residues. Deletions cut 0 bases from V and 3 bases from J, with 6 bases between.

This clonotype showed up just a few times. The V gene is TRBV27, the J gene TRBJ2-5, with a possible D match to TRBD2 (5 bases). Trimming removed 3 bases at V and 0 bases at J, with 17 bases between. Germline-derived CDR1 and CDR2 are MNHEY and SMNVEV (reference sequence). The CDR3 spans 17 residues. CDR3 sequence: CASSFWSSKADQETQYF. CDR3 sequence (DNA): TGTGCCAGCAGTTTTTGGAGCTCTAAAGCGGACCAAGAGACCCAGTACTTC.

This clonotype is large (0.1 to 1%) by share. V usage is TRBV1 and J usage is TRBJ2-5; TRBD1, the D gene given by the table, was not confirmed from the DNA. TRBV1 is a known pseudogene. CDR3 size: 16 residues. The CDR3 DNA reads TGCACCAGCAGCTTTCGAACAGGGGGTAACGAAGAGACCCAGTACTTC. It yields the protein CTSSFRTGGNEETQYF.

The CDR3 reads CASSLNTGGSTDTQYF. The CDR3 region has the DNA TGTGCCAGCAGTTTAAACACAGGGGGGAGCACAGATACGCAGTATTTT. The J gene is TRBJ2-3, the V gene TRBV12-3 or TRBV12-4; TRBD1 matches 8 bases. The CDR3 is 16 residues long. The trim removed 2 bases at V and 0 bases at J, leaving 4 bases unmatched.

The V call is TRBV12-3 or TRBV12-4, the J call TRBJ2-1; D not resolved. This CDR3 has 15 amino acids. The V gene lost 5 bases and the J gene lost 8 bases, with 19 bases spanning the gap. CDR3 in DNA: TGTGCCAGCAGTCCTCAAAGGACCCCCCTCGATGAGCAGTTCTTC. Translation: CASSPQRTPLDEQFF.

This clonotype appeared a few times. The chain links TRBV12-3 or TRBV12-4 to TRBJ2-1; TRBD2 might be the D (5 bases). This CDR3 is built from 14 residues. Trimming cost V 6 bases and J 6 bases, with 15 bases left between them. The CDR3 region is CASSPLGMGNEQFF. CDR3 in DNA: TGTGCCAGCAGCCCTCTCGGGATGGGCAATGAGCAGTTCTTC.

This clonotype was counted between two and nine times. The rearrangement links TRBV12-3 or TRBV12-4 to TRBJ1-2, with D possibly being TRBD1 (5 bases). This CDR3 has 13 amino acids. V was trimmed by 11 bases and J by 8 bases, leaving 21 bases between them. DNA of the CDR3: TGTGCCGGCAAGGGGCCCGTTTCCAGGGGCTACACCTTC. It codes for CAGKGPVSRGYTF.

This clonotype showed up just a few times. The chain joins TRBV12-3 or TRBV12-4 to TRBJ2-1; no firm D call. The germline V and J ends were trimmed by 4 bases and 8 bases, with 9 bases remaining between them. The CDR3 is 12 residues long. In DNA form, the CDR3 reads TGTGCCAGCAGTTCCCGGCTCGATGAGCAGTTCTTC. Its protein is CASSSRLDEQFF.

The chain recombines TRBV9 with TRBJ2-3; TRBD2 matches 13 bases. The ends lost 3 bases at V and 2 bases at J; junction bases unmatched: 6. The germline V gene has CDR1 SGDLS and CDR2 YYNGEE. There are 17 residues in the CDR3. DNA for the CDR3: TGTGCCAGCAGCGGCAGACTAGCGGGGGGCACCACAGATACGCAGTATTTT. It encodes CASSGRLAGGTTDTQYF.

Only a few counts were recorded for this clonotype. The chain links TRBV20-1 to TRBJ2-5; possibly TRBD1 for D (5 bases). V was cut by 3 bases and J by 2 bases, with 22 bases left in between. This CDR3 has 17 residues. CDR1 is DFQATT and CDR2 is SNEGSKA in the germline V gene (reference sequence). CDR3 residues: CSASGFRITRGQETQYF. The DNA for the CDR3 is TGCAGTGCTAGCGGGTTCCGGATTACAAGGGGTCAAGAGACCCAGTACTTC.

There are many counts of this clonotype. V usage is TRBV27 and J usage is TRBJ2-3; D might be TRBD1 or TRBD2, each matching 5 bases. Trimming took 8 bases from V and 6 from J, leaving 15 bases between them. The CDR3 contains 13 residues. In germline, CDR1 is MNHEY, CDR2 SMNVEV (reference sequence). The CDR3 DNA follows: TGTGCCAGCTGGGACGGGGCCGCGGATACGCAGTATTTT. Its protein is CASWDGAADTQYF.

The chain employs TRBV7-9 and TRBJ2-5; D not resolved. Trimming shortened V by 0 bases and J by 5 bases, and 13 bases separated the two germline ends. Germline V CDR1 and CDR2: SEHNR, FQNEAQ (reference sequence). The CDR3 covers 15 residues. This CDR3 is CASSLASGRSETQYF. DNA of the CDR3: TGTGCCAGCAGCTTAGCGTCAGGACGGTCGGAGACCCAGTACTTC.

This clonotype was observed a handful of times. V is TRBV7-8 and J is TRBJ2-5; a possible D gene is TRBD2 (5 bases). Germline values: CDR1 SGHVS, CDR2 FQNEAQ. The CDR3 covers 16 residues. V dropped 0 bases and J dropped 4 bases, with 15 bases sitting between them. CDR3 region: CASSLARGWLLETQYF. The CDR3 DNA reads as TGTGCCAGCAGCTTAGCTCGGGGATGGCTCTTAGAGACCCAGTACTTC.

V is TRBV10-2 and J is TRBJ2-5; D not resolved. Trimming took off 5 bases at V and 1 base at J, with 11 bases between the two ends. Germline V gene data show CDR1 as WSHSY and CDR2 as SAAADI. The CDR3 is made up of 14 amino acids. In DNA, the CDR3 is TGCGCCAGCAGTCTCTTCGCTAGCCAAGAGACCCAGTACTTC. Protein product: CASSLFASQETQYF.

This clonotype has a handful of counts. Here the CDR3 reads CASSQADSTDTQYF. The CDR3 DNA sequence: TGTGCCAGCAGCCAAGCGGACTCTACAGATACGCAGTATTTT. The chain has TRBV4-2 and TRBJ2-3, with D perhaps matching TRBD2 (5 bases). Looked up from germline, CDR1 is LGHNA and CDR2 is YNFKEQ. This CDR3 has 14 amino acids. Trimming cost V 1 base and J 3 bases, with 8 bases left between them.

This chain joins TRBV10-3 and TRBJ1-5, with a possible D match to TRBD1 (6 bases). From germline, CDR1 is ENHRY and CDR2 SYGVKD. Trimming stripped 6 bases from V and 5 bases from J, with 11 bases between. This CDR3 contains 13 residues. CDR3 sequence reads: CAIRDGQYQPQHF. In nucleotides, the CDR3 is TGTGCCATCAGGGACGGACAGTATCAGCCCCAGCATTTT.

V usage is TRBV3-1 and J usage is TRBJ2-7; tentatively, D is TRBD1 or TRBD2 (5 bases each). The CDR3 is made up of 14 amino acids. Germline CDR1 LGHDT, CDR2 YNNKEL (reference sequence). Trimming pared 4 bases from V and 1 base from J, leaving 11 bases between. The CDR3 DNA reads TGTGCCAGCAGCCGCCGGGACGGGTCCTACGAGCAGTACTTC. It codes for CASSRRDGSYEQYF.